The clone carrying this T cell receptor beta chain was detected only a few times. Its target is unknown. This record belongs to a study of T-cell memory formation after mild COVID-19. Across the whole study: For the most part, TCR clusters were specific to one donor. Study conclusions and caveats: CM and EM subsets held most contracting CD4+ clones; EMRA held CD8+ ones. While clones contracting from day 15 to 85 were balanced between CD4 and CD8, later expanders leaned CD4+.

CDR3 length: 17 amino acids. After removal of 3 bases from V and 4 bases from J, the junction contained 11 bases not matched to a gene. 5'RACE, which relied on constant-segment primers, yielded TCR alpha and TCR beta cDNA libraries carrying sample barcodes and UMIs. TCRdb called the 5' RACE reads again in MiXCR, with one record for every CDR3 protein. Among 200,000 to 250,000 distinct CDR3 sequences listed, 8% to 10% were seen once. The gene calls are TRBV12-3 or TRBV12-4 and TRBJ2-5; the match to TRBD2 covers 10 bases. This TCR derives from a man younger than 35 who had mild COVID-19 (a few samples of this study predate the infection). Cell type and time point are not known. The sample consisted of PBMCs or a T cell subset sorted from them (not recorded which). In DNA form, the CDR3 reads TGTGCCAGCAGTTTCGGTAGCGGGGGGTCCACCGGAGAGACCCAGTACTTC. Translation gives CASSFGSGGSTGETQYF.